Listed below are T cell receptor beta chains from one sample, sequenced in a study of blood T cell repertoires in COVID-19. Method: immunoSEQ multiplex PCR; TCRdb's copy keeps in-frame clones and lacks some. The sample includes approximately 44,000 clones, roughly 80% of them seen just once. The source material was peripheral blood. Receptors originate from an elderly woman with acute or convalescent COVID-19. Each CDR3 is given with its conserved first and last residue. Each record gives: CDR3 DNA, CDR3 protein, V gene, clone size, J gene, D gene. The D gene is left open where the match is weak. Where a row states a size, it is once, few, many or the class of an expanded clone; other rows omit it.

TGTGCCTGGAGTGACGGGCGAGGGGAAAAACTGTTTTTT	CAWSDGRGEKLFF	TRBV30	.	TRBJ1-4	.
TGTGCCAGCAGCCCATCGGGACTAGCGGGCTACAATGAGCAGTTCTTC	CASSPSGLAGYNEQFF	TRBV7-9	.	TRBJ2-1	TRBD2
TGTGCCAGCAGCGTAGAGGAACAGCGGGGGGTGAATGAGCAGTTCTTC	CASSVEEQRGVNEQFF	TRBV9	.	TRBJ2-1	TRBD2
TGTGCCAGCTCGTATGTGAACACTGAAGCTTTCTTT	CASSYVNTEAFF	TRBV5-6	.	TRBJ1-1	.
TGTGCCACCAGCAGAGAGAGCGGGGGACACAATGAGCAGTTCTTC	CATSRESGGHNEQFF	TRBV15	.	TRBJ2-1	TRBD2
TGTGCCTGGAGGGGGCCGCCGTATAGCAATCAGCCCCAGCATTTT	CAWRGPPYSNQPQHF	TRBV30	.	TRBJ1-5	.
TGCGCCAGCAGCTTCGCGGCGGGAGTTGGCGAGCAGTACTTC	CASSFAAGVGEQYF	TRBV5-1	.	TRBJ2-7	TRBD2
TGTGCCAGCAGCCCTAGGGCAGGGGACTATAATTCACCCCTCCACTTT	CASSPRAGDYNSPLHF	TRBV3-1/TRBV3-2	.	TRBJ1-6	.
TGTGCCAGCAGAGGACAGGGGGCAGGCACTGAAGCTTTCTTT	CASRGQGAGTEAFF	TRBV6-5	.	TRBJ1-1	TRBD1
TGCGCCAGCAGTGAGTCGGTCCGGAGGGGGACCCAGTACTTC	CASSESVRRGTQYF	TRBV10-1	few	TRBJ2-5	.
TGTGCCAGCAGCCAAGGGGGACTAGCGGGAAACCAAGAGACCCAGTACTTC	CASSQGGLAGNQETQYF	TRBV3-1/TRBV3-2	.	TRBJ2-5	TRBD2
TGCGCCAGCAGAACTGACGGGAGCTCCTACAATGAGCAGTTCTTC	CASRTDGSSYNEQFF	TRBV5-1	.	TRBJ2-1	.
TGTGCCAGCAGCTTTACAGGGCTTGGCGGGGAGCTGTTTTTT	CASSFTGLGGELFF	TRBV7-8	few	TRBJ2-2	.
TGTGCCAGCAGCCCAGGGTACAGGTACACTGAAGCTTTCTTT	CASSPGYRYTEAFF	TRBV3-1/TRBV3-2	.	TRBJ1-1	.
TGTGCCAGTATTTCCCCTCTCGACAATGAGCAGTTCTTC	CASISPLDNEQFF	TRBV19	many	TRBJ2-1	.
TGTGCCAGCAGCTTAGGGTCGGCAGGGGCCAATGAGCAGTTCTTC	CASSLGSAGANEQFF	TRBV13	.	TRBJ2-1	.
TGTGCCAGCAGCTTGAGCCTAGCGGACAATGAGCAGTTCTTC	CASSLSLADNEQFF	TRBV5-4	.	TRBJ2-1	TRBD2
TGTGCCAGCAGCACAACTAGCACTTACTACAATGAGCAGTTCTTC	CASSTTSTYYNEQFF	TRBV7-8	.	TRBJ2-1	.
TGCGCCAGCAGTCAAGAGGGCAGGGGAGGGGAAAAACTGTTTTTT	CASSQEGRGGEKLFF	TRBV4-3	few	TRBJ1-4	.
TGCGCCAGCAGCCAAGTGCCTTCCAGCTCCTACAATGAGCAGTTCTTC	CASSQVPSSSYNEQFF	TRBV4-1	.	TRBJ2-1	.
TGTGCCAGCAGCTATTGGACAGAAAATAATTCACCCCTCCACTTT	CASSYWTENNSPLHF	TRBV3-1/TRBV3-2	.	TRBJ1-6	.
TGTGCAAGTCGCCCTCCACCCCCAGGGGTCACTAATGAAAAACTGTTTTTT	CASRPPPPGVTNEKLFF	TRBV12-2	.	TRBJ1-4	.
TGCGCCAGCAGCCAAGAGTGGACAGAGCAGTTCTTC	CASSQEWTEQFF	TRBV4-1	.	TRBJ2-1	.
TGCAGCGCTATGGCGGGGGTCAGCACAGATACGCAGTATTTT	CSAMAGVSTDTQYF	TRBV29-1	few	TRBJ2-3	TRBD2
TGTGCCATCAGTGATTGGGCCGGAGCGGAGACCATATATTTT	CAISDWAGAETIYF	TRBV10-3	.	TRBJ1-3	.
TGTGCCAGCAGCCGACCTCCGGGGATTCAGTACTTC	CASSRPPGIQYF	TRBV5-6	.	TRBJ2-4	.
TGTGCCAGCAGCCCTCCTAGACAGGGGGGACAAGAGACCCAGTACTTC	CASSPPRQGGQETQYF	TRBV5-4	.	TRBJ2-5	TRBD1
TGCGCCAGCAGCCAAGGAAAGGGACTAGCGGGAGGTTATTCCTACGAGCAGTACTTC	CASSQGKGLAGGYSYEQYF	TRBV4-1	many	TRBJ2-7	TRBD2
TGCGCCAGCAGTATCACTAGCGGGAGTCCCTACAATGAGCAGTTCTTC	CASSITSGSPYNEQFF	TRBV5-1	.	TRBJ2-1	TRBD2
TGTGCCAGCAGCCTGATGACAGGGGTCACCGGGGAGCTGTTTTTT	CASSLMTGVTGELFF	TRBV7-9	.	TRBJ2-2	TRBD1
TGTGCCAGCAAGACAGGGCCGGGGTACGAGCAGTACTTC	CASKTGPGYEQYF	TRBV2	few	TRBJ2-7	TRBD1
TGTGCCAGCAGCTTTCAGGCAGGGGCCTACGAGCAGTACTTC	CASSFQAGAYEQYF	TRBV7-8	.	TRBJ2-7	.
TGCAGCGTCCATTCGGGACAGGGGTCATCTTTGTCGACGGGCTACACCTTC	CSVHSGQGSSLSTGYTF	TRBV29-1	.	TRBJ1-2	TRBD1
TGTGCCAGCTCACCTACTAGCGATGGCGAGCAGTACTTC	CASSPTSDGEQYF	TRBV18	.	TRBJ2-7	TRBD2
TGTGCCAGCAGTACTCAAGGGACAGGTCCGGCTTTCTTT	CASSTQGTGPAFF	TRBV6-5	.	TRBJ1-1	TRBD1
TGCGCCAGCAGCCGGATGGGGCAGACAAACACCGGGGAGCTGTTTTTT	CASSRMGQTNTGELFF	TRBV5-1	.	TRBJ2-2	.
TGTGCCAGCAGCCCCGGGTCACCCCTCCACTTT	CASSPGSPLHF	TRBV21-1	.	TRBJ1-6	.
TGTGCCAGCAGTGGAGGGACAGGGCGCAATCAGCCCCAGCATTTT	CASSGGTGRNQPQHF	TRBV25-1	.	TRBJ1-5	TRBD1
TGTGCCAGTAGTATGGTGGGAGACTACGAGCAGTACTTC	CASSMVGDYEQYF	TRBV19	.	TRBJ2-7	.
TGTGCCAGCTCACCACGGAGCGGAGCGGGCGGGGAGCTGTTTTTT	CASSPRSGAGGELFF	TRBV18	.	TRBJ2-2	.
TGTGCCAGCAGCCAAGATCTAAGTCAGCCCCAGCATTTT	CASSQDLSQPQHF	TRBV3-1/TRBV3-2	.	TRBJ1-5	.
TGTGCCAGTAGTATGGGACAGCACTATGGCTACACCTTC	CASSMGQHYGYTF	TRBV19	.	TRBJ1-2	TRBD1
TGTGCCAGCAGTGTTGAATACAACACGGGGGAGCTGTTTTTT	CASSVEYNTGELFF	TRBV6-4	.	TRBJ2-2	.
TGTGCCAGTAGTGCGGTGGGACAGGGACAAGAGACCCAGTACTTC	CASSAVGQGQETQYF	TRBV19	.	TRBJ2-5	TRBD1
TGTGCCTGGAAGGAGTTAGGAAACACTGAAGCTTTCTTT	CAWKELGNTEAFF	TRBV30	.	TRBJ1-1	.
TGTGCCAGCACGGCAGGGGACCGAGACACCGGGGAGCTGTTTTTT	CASTAGDRDTGELFF	TRBV28	.	TRBJ2-2	.
TGTGCCAGCAGCTTTAACAGGGCATCGAACACTGAAGCTTTCTTT	CASSFNRASNTEAFF	TRBV5-6	.	TRBJ1-1	.
TGCAGCGTCCCCGGACAGGGCGAAAATGGCTACACCTTC	CSVPGQGENGYTF	TRBV29-1	.	TRBJ1-2	TRBD1
TGCGCCAGCAGCTTTACTAGCGGTTTAGTCAATGAGCAGTTCTTC	CASSFTSGLVNEQFF	TRBV5-1	.	TRBJ2-1	TRBD2
TGTGCCACCGGCCCGAGGGTATCTAACTATGGCTACACCTTC	CATGPRVSNYGYTF	TRBV10-3	.	TRBJ1-2	.
TGTGCCAGCAGCCAAGGGCGGGAGAAGGGCTACACCTTC	CASSQGREKGYTF	TRBV3-1/TRBV3-2	.	TRBJ1-2	.
TGTGCCAGCAGCTGGGGACTAGCGGGAGGAACCTTAGGGCCCTCCTACGAGCAGTACTTC	CASSWGLAGGTLGPSYEQYF	TRBV3-1/TRBV3-2	.	TRBJ2-7	TRBD2
TGTGCCACCAGTAAAACGGAGGGGTTTGGTGAGCAGTTCTTC	CATSKTEGFGEQFF	TRBV24-1	.	TRBJ2-1	.
TGCAGCGGAATCCAGGGTTTGAACACTGAAGCTTTCTTT	CSGIQGLNTEAFF	TRBV29-1	.	TRBJ1-1	.